This TCR beta chain was recovered during a study of blood T cell repertoires in COVID-19. The germline gives CDR1 SQVTM, CDR2 ANQGSEA. V was pared by 3 bases and J by 4 bases, with 5 bases of the junction left unmatched. This CDR3 is 14 amino acids long. TCRdb keeps only in-frame clones here, not all; method: immunoSEQ multiplex PCR. Among about 430,000 clones listed, roughly 90% were seen once. Participants were aged about 18 to 100 years, lived in 20 to 25 US areas, and enrolled virtually. The gene calls are TRBV29-1 and TRBJ1-2; 10 bases are shared with TRBD1. The TCR was taken from a woman aged 25 to 39 with acute COVID-19. The sequencing sample was made of PBMCs or T cells enriched from blood (not recorded which). CDR3 loop: CSVDRDRGLYGYTF. CDR3 coding DNA: TGCAGCGTTGATCGGGACAGGGGTCTCTATGGCTACACCTTC.